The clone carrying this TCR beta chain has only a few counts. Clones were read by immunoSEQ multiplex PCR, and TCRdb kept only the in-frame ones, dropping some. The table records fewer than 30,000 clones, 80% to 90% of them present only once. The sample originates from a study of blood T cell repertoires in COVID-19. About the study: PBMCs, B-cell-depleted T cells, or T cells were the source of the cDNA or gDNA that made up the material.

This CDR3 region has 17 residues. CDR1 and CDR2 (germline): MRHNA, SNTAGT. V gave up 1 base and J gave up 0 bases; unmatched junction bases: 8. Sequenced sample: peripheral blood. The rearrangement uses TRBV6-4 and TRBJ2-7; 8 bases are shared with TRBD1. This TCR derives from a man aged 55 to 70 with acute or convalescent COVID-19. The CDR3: CASSDYRGQALSYEQYF. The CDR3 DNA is TGTGCCAGCAGTGACTACAGGGGACAGGCCCTCTCCTACGAGCAGTACTTC.